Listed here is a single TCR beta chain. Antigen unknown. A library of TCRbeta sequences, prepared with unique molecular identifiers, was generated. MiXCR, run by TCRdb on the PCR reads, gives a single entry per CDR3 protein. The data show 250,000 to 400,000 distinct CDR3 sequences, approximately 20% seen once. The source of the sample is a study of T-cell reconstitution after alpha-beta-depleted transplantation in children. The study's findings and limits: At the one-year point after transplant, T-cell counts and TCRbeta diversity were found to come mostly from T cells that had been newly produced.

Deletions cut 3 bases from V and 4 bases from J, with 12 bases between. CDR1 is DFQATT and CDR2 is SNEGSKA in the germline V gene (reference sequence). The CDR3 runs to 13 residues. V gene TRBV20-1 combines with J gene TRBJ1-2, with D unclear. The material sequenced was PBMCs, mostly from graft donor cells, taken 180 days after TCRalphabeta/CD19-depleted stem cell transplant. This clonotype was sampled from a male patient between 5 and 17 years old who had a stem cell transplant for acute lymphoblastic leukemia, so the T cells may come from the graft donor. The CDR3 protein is CSARRQAPYGYTF. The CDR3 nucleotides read TGCAGTGCTAGGAGGCAGGCTCCCTATGGCTACACCTTC.